Sequencing of this TCR beta chain was carried out in a study of blood T cell repertoires in COVID-19. In the study overall: There were acute and convalescent COVID-19 samples, and they came from the United States, Italy and Spain. T cells, B-cell-depleted T cells, or PBMCs supplied cDNA or gDNA.

Participants were placed into cohorts based on the clinical history they reported. Original handling: Estimation of nucleated cell counts relied on the amplification of reference gene primers. TCRdb keeps only in-frame clones here, not all; method: immunoSEQ multiplex PCR. Clone size and V and J calls were adopted from that table, with D and trimming inferred from the DNA. The table lists some 170,000 clones, roughly 87% of them singletons. The germline V gene encodes CDR1 SEHNR and CDR2 FQNEAQ (reference sequence). V gave up 4 bases and J gave up 1 base, with 8 bases separating them. CDR3 length: 15 residues.

The TCR originated in a human donor with acute COVID-19. The donor label of this sample is uncertain. The chain recombines TRBV7-9 with TRBJ2-6, with D perhaps matching TRBD2 (5 bases). The specimen sequenced was PBMCs or T cells enriched from blood (not recorded which). CDR3 in DNA: TGTGCCAGCAGCTCACGGGGTTCTGGGGCCAACGTCCTGACTTTC. Amino acids: CASSSRGSGANVLTF. Based on the CDR3 plus reference TRBV7-9 and TRBJ2-6, the full variable domain is DTGVSQNPRHKITKRGQNVTFRCDPISEHNRLYWYRQTLGQGPEFLTYFQNEAQLEKSRLLSDRFSAERPKGSFSTLEIQRTEQGDSAMYLCASSSRGSGANVLTFGAGSRLTVL.